This T cell receptor beta chain appears in the sequencing data of a study of CD8 T cells in ankylosing spondylitis. Trimming stripped 6 bases from V and 3 bases from J, with 17 bases between. The V gene's germline CDR1 is MNHEY and CDR2 SMNVEV (reference sequence). This CDR3 has 15 amino acids. TCRdb re-called the 5' RACE reads with MiXCR, one entry per CDR3 protein. The data hold some 150,000 distinct CDR3 sequences, with roughly 44% observed a single time. The origin of this receptor is a male donor with ankylosing spondylitis. The chain employs TRBV27 and TRBJ2-5; D possibly corresponds to TRBD2 (5 bases). Sequenced sample: synovial fluid, either unsorted or a sorted T cell fraction (not recorded which). Written as DNA, the CDR3 is TGTGCCAGCAGACCCGAACTAGGATATAAAGAGACCCAGTACTTC. Its translation is CASRPELGYKETQYF.